This T cell receptor (beta chain) was documented in a study of blood T cell repertoires in COVID-19. In the study overall: From the United States, Italy and Spain came samples of acute and convalescent COVID-19. Sample material is recorded as cDNA or gDNA derived from T cells, B-cell-depleted T cells, or PBMCs.

Original methodology: Quantification of nucleated cells was approximated via reference gene primer amplification. The protocol was immunoSEQ multiplex PCR, while the TCRdb copy is restricted to in-frame clones and leaves out a portion. V and J calls and clone size are given by that table; D and trimming were obtained from the DNA. This table has fewer than 200,000 clones, around 85% appearing once. Trimming took off 0 bases at V and 6 bases at J, with 12 bases between the two ends. From germline, CDR1 is GTSNPN and CDR2 SVGIG (reference sequence). This CDR3 spans 14 amino acids. The source of this sequence is a man between 60 and 75 years old who had recovered from COVID-19. The sequenced material came from peripheral blood. This chain links TRBV30 with TRBJ2-1; D not certain. The DNA of the CDR3 is TGTGCCTGGAGTGTTGAGGTCTTGACCAATGAGCAGTTCTTC. Its protein is CAWSVEVLTNEQFF.